Below, 21 T cell receptor beta chains from the same sample are listed, as sequenced in a study of blood T cell repertoires in COVID-19. Generated by immunoSEQ multiplex PCR, the TCRdb table keeps only in-frame clones and is missing some. The sample consists of around 260,000 clones, 75% to 90% of them appearing once. Material: peripheral blood. These receptors were collected from a man between 60 and 70 years old who had recovered from COVID-19.

The rearrangement uses TRBV7-9 and TRBJ2-1, with 8 bases lining up with TRBD2. This CDR3 is built from 16 residues. Germline CDR1 reads SEHNR; CDR2 reads FQNEAQ (reference sequence). V dropped 4 bases and J dropped 2; count of bases not matched to a gene: 7. The CDR3 DNA reads TGTGCCAGCAGCTGGAGAGCGGGAGTGGCCTACAATGAGCAGTTCTTC. Protein: CASSWRAGVAYNEQFF.

The chain is built from TRBV18 and TRBJ2-7, with a possible D match to TRBD1 (5 bases). CDR3 length: 14 residues. V dropped 0 bases and J dropped 3 bases, with 9 bases sitting between them. Germline V CDR1 and CDR2: KGHSH, LQKENI. The CDR3 region is CASSPPGVGYEQYF. The DNA of the CDR3 is TGTGCCAGCTCACCACCAGGGGTAGGCTACGAGCAGTACTTC.

This clone appeared once. This chain links TRBV18 with TRBJ2-7; 7 bases are a match to TRBD2. Losses at the gene ends were 3 bases for V and 0 bases for J; bases not matched to a gene: 5. Germline CDR1 is KGHSH and CDR2 is LQKENI. The CDR3 extends over 15 amino acids. This chain's CDR3 is CASSPTRTSSYEQYF. Written as DNA, the CDR3 is TGTGCCAGCTCACCGACAAGGACTAGCTCCTACGAGCAGTACTTC.

The chain employs TRBV11-2 and TRBJ2-2, with 10 bases that match TRBD2. Germline CDR1 SGHAT, CDR2 FQNNGV. The CDR3 has 18 residues. V dropped 5 bases and J dropped 8; count of bases not matched to a gene: 17. The CDR3 sequence: CASSTLTRLAGAGGELFF. The CDR3 DNA is TGTGCCAGCAGCACCCTAACGCGACTAGCGGGCGCCGGGGGGGAGCTGTTTTTT.

In nucleotides, the CDR3 is TGTGCCAGCAGTTTATCGGCTCCCCACAATGAGCAGTTCTTC. Its translation is CASSLSAPHNEQFF. J is TRBJ2-1 and V is TRBV27; D not resolved. The V end was cut by 0 bases, the J end by 5 bases, with 8 bases between. Germline V gene sequence: CDR1 MNHEY, CDR2 SMNVEV (reference sequence). The CDR3 runs to 14 residues.

The CDR3 region is CASSPQALSYEQYF. CDR3 in DNA: TGTGCCAGCAGTCCACAGGCGCTCTCCTACGAGCAGTACTTC. This sequence joins TRBV27 and TRBJ2-7, with a tentative D call TRBD1 (5 bases). The ends were cut back, 5 bases at V and 0 bases at J, with 11 bases in the middle. This CDR3 is built from 14 residues. CDR1 and CDR2 (germline): MNHEY, SMNVEV (reference sequence).

The genes are TRBV7-9 and TRBJ2-7, with 8 bases that match TRBD1. The germline gives CDR1 SEHNR, CDR2 FQNEAQ (reference sequence). V was pared by 3 bases and J by 2 bases, with 3 bases of the junction left unmatched. This CDR3 comprises 14 residues. The CDR3 nucleotides read TGTGCCAGCAGCTTGACAGGGGACCCCTACGAGCAGTACTTC. Residues: CASSLTGDPYEQYF.

This chain joins TRBV3-1 (or the pseudogene TRBV3-2) and TRBJ2-1, with TRBD2 identical over 8 bases. Germline V gene data show CDR1 as LGHDT and CDR2 as YNNKEL (reference sequence). Trimming at V came to 1 base and at J to 8 bases, leaving 7 bases not matched to a gene. This CDR3 spans 15 amino acids. CDR3 DNA sequence: TGTGCCAGCAGCCAAGGGACTAGCCGGTCCGATGAGCAGTTCTTC. Translated, it gives CASSQGTSRSDEQFF.

The V gene is TRBV5-1, the J gene TRBJ2-7; TRBD2 matches 11 bases. CDR3 length equals 16 residues. The junction had 9 bases not matched to a gene; V was cut back by 1 base and J by 6 bases. From germline, CDR1 is SGHRS and CDR2 YFSETQ. Written as DNA, the CDR3 is TGCGCCAGCAGCTTGATACTAGCGGGGGCCGGGAGCGAGCAGTACTTC. This codes for CASSLILAGAGSEQYF.

The V and J genes are TRBV2 and TRBJ1-4, with D unclear. There are 11 residues in the CDR3. Germline V gene lookup returns CDR1 SNHLY and CDR2 FYNNEI. The V end lost 7 bases, the J end lost 4 bases, and 4 bases lay between the germline ends. The chain's CDR3 is CASNNNEKLFF. For the CDR3, the DNA is TGTGCCAGCAATAATAATGAAAAACTGTTTTTT.

The rearrangement uses TRBV4-2 and TRBJ2-5, with 8 nucleotides matching TRBD2. The length of the CDR3 is 15 residues. Germline values: CDR1 LGHNA, CDR2 YNFKEQ. Trimming took 0 bases from V and 2 from J; bases not matched to a gene: 2. The CDR3 DNA is TGTGCCAGCAGCCAAGATATAGCGGGGCAAGAGACCCAGTACTTC. It specifies CASSQDIAGQETQYF.

The rearrangement uses TRBV29-1 and TRBJ2-1; no definite D call. V was trimmed by 3 bases and J by 7 bases, leaving 7 bases between them. This CDR3 has 11 residues. Germline V gene lookup returns CDR1 SQVTM and CDR2 ANQGSEA. The CDR3 protein is CSVDLANEQFF. For the CDR3, the DNA is TGCAGCGTTGACTTAGCTAATGAGCAGTTCTTC.

The V and J genes are TRBV12-5 and TRBJ2-5, with D possibly being TRBD2 (6 bases). The CDR3 covers 15 residues. Germline values: CDR1 LGHNT, CDR2 FRNRAP. The V end lost 1 base, the J end lost 5 bases, and 14 bases lay between the germline ends. CDR3 sequence reads: CASGLARPEGETQYF. CDR3 nucleotide sequence: TGTGCTAGTGGTTTGGCCCGGCCGGAGGGGGAGACCCAGTACTTC.

This clone was observed a few times. The chain recombines TRBV14 with TRBJ1-2, with D possibly TRBD1 on 6 matching bases. V lost 2 bases, J lost 3 bases, and 13 bases lay in between. This CDR3 comprises 15 residues. Germline lookup yields CDR1 SGHDN and CDR2 FVKESK. The CDR3 sequence: CASSQIAGVDYGYTF. The CDR3 DNA follows: TGTGCCAGCAGCCAAATTGCAGGGGTAGACTATGGCTACACCTTC. The full variable domain, rest sourced from reference TRBV14 and TRBJ1-2, is EAGVTQFPSHSVIEKGQTVTLRCDPISGHDNLYWYRRVMGKEIKFLLHFVKESKQDESGMPNNRFLAERTGGTYSTLKVQPAELEDSGVYFCASSQIAGVDYGYTFGSGTRLTVV.

In this sample, this clone turned up a few times. The chain couples TRBV28 to TRBJ2-2; the match to TRBD2 covers 8 bases. CDR1 and CDR2 from the germline V gene are MDHEN and SYDVKM. V lost 7 bases and J lost 6; bases outside the gene matches: 4. The CDR3 is made up of 13 amino acids. In DNA, the CDR3 is TGTGCCAGCAAGCCGGGGGGGTCCGGGGAGCTGTTTTTT. This translates into CASKPGGSGELFF.

This chain uses TRBV2 with TRBJ2-7, with 9 bases matching TRBD1. CDR1 SNHLY and CDR2 FYNNEI come from the germline V gene. The CDR3 is 15 residues long. The trim removed 2 bases at V and 2 bases at J, leaving 4 bases unmatched. This CDR3 is CASSETGTGTYEQYF. The CDR3 DNA reads as TGTGCCAGCAGTGAAACCGGGACAGGGACCTACGAGCAGTACTTC.

The genes are TRBV30 and TRBJ1-1, with TRBD1 matching 8 bases. V gave up 5 bases and J gave up 3 bases; unmatched junction bases: 11. Per the germline V gene, CDR1 is GTSNPN and CDR2 is SVGIG (reference sequence). This CDR3 region has 15 residues. The CDR3 DNA sequence: TGTGCCTGGGAAAGCCGACAGGGGATGTACACTGAAGCTTTCTTT. Translating it yields CAWESRQGMYTEAFF.

This clone was recorded once. The gene calls are TRBV5-1 and TRBJ1-2; the D gene is possibly TRBD1 (6 bases). V lost 1 base to trimming and J lost 6 bases, with 10 bases between them. CDR1 SGHRS and CDR2 YFSETQ come from the germline V gene. There are 13 residues in the CDR3. The CDR3 region has the DNA TGCGCCAGCAGCTTGACAGGGTGGGATGGCTACACCTTC. Protein product: CASSLTGWDGYTF.

V gene TRBV7-8 combines with J gene TRBJ2-1; the match to TRBD1 covers 10 bases. Per the germline V gene, CDR1 is SGHVS and CDR2 is FQNEAQ. With 5 bases clipped from V and 1 base from J, the junction kept 2 bases outside the gene matches. This CDR3 comprises 15 residues. The CDR3 protein is CASSEDRGSYNEQFF. The CDR3 DNA sequence: TGTGCCAGCAGCGAGGACAGGGGGTCCTACAATGAGCAGTTCTTC. Based on the CDR3 plus reference TRBV7-8 and TRBJ2-1, the full variable domain is GAGVSQSPRYKVAKRGQDVALRCDPISGHVSLFWYQQALGQGPEFLTYFQNEAQLDKSGLPSDRFFAERPEGSVSTLKIQRTQQEDSAVYLCASSEDRGSYNEQFFGPGTRLTVL.

For the CDR3, the DNA is TGTGCCAGCAGCAAGGGTAAAAAGGTGACAGAGTACAATGAGCAGTTCTTC. Its protein is CASSKGKKVTEYNEQFF. The rearrangement joins TRBV21-1 to TRBJ2-1; no DNA check was done on the table's D call, TRBD1. TRBV21-1 is tagged as a pseudogene. CDR3 length equals 17 residues.

The J gene is TRBJ2-3, the V gene TRBV2; maybe TRBD1 (6 bases). The CDR3 runs 16 residues. Trimming removed 5 bases at V and 0 bases at J, with 15 bases between. The germline V gene encodes CDR1 SNHLY and CDR2 FYNNEI. The CDR3 sequence: CASSRQGLASTDTQYF. In DNA, the CDR3 is TGTGCCAGCAGTCGGCAGGGGCTCGCTAGCACAGATACGCAGTATTTT.